These 15 T cell receptor beta chains were all obtained from the same sample, sequenced in a study of T-cell memory formation after mild COVID-19. Each CDR3 protein gets one entry after TCRdb re-called the 5' RACE reads with MiXCR. The sample yields roughly 400,000 distinct CDR3 sequences, more than 15% seen once. Sequencing was performed on PBMCs or a T cell subset sorted from them (not recorded which). All receptors derive from a man aged 18-30 years who had mild COVID-19 (a few samples of this study predate the infection). Cell type and time point are not known.

This sequence joins TRBV5-1 and TRBJ2-1, with D perhaps matching TRBD1 (7 bases). V was pared by 4 bases and J by 0 bases, with 20 bases between. Germline V gene data show CDR1 as SGHRS and CDR2 as YFSETQ. The length of the CDR3 is 18 residues. This chain's CDR3 is CASSLRGGGTLSYNEQFF. DNA for the CDR3: TGCGCCAGCAGCCTCCGAGGAGGGGGCACCCTCTCCTACAATGAGCAGTTCTTC.

The chain combines TRBV19 with TRBJ2-1; tentatively, D is TRBD1 or TRBD2 (5 bases each). CDR3 length: 14 residues. Germline CDR1 is LNHDA and CDR2 is SQIVND (reference sequence). Trimming took 3 bases from V and 6 from J, leaving 12 bases between them. The CDR3 DNA follows: TGTGCCAGTAGTATCAGAGGGGTTGGCAATGAGCAGTTCTTC. It specifies CASSIRGVGNEQFF.

CDR3 bases: TGTGCCAGCAGTGATCTGCCTCAGGGGGCCGGTACGCAGTATTTT. It codes for CASSDLPQGAGTQYF. The chain combines TRBV2 with TRBJ2-3, with 8 bases fitting TRBD1. The length of the CDR3 is 15 residues. Germline V gene data show CDR1 as SNHLY and CDR2 as FYNNEI. After removal of 3 bases from V and 8 bases from J, the junction contained 10 bases not matched to a gene. The full variable domain, completed using reference TRBV2 and TRBJ2-3, is EPEVTQTPSHQVTQMGQEVILRCVPISNHLYFYWYRQILGQKVEFLVSFYNNEISEKSEIFDDQFSVERPDGSNFTLKIRSTKLEDSAMYFCASSDLPQGAGTQYFGPGTRLTVL.

This clonotype has more than one count but fewer than ten. The chain joins TRBV28 to TRBJ2-2, with D perhaps matching TRBD1 (5 bases). The germline CDR1 and CDR2 sequences are MDHEN and SYDVKM. Trimming removed 11 bases from V and 6 bases from J, with 19 bases in between. The CDR3 has 14 amino acids. This chain's CDR3 is CASEDTSSAGELFF. As DNA, the CDR3 is TGTGCCTCCGAGGACACCTCTTCGGCCGGGGAGCTGTTTTTT.

A few counts support this clonotype. This rearrangement joins TRBV6-5 to TRBJ2-7, with unresolved D. Germline V gene sequence: CDR1 MNHEY, CDR2 SVGAGI. The CDR3 has 12 residues. Trimming left V 8 bases short and J 3 bases short, with 11 bases between. Here the CDR3 reads CASLLRNYEQYF. CDR3 sequence (DNA): TGTGCCAGCCTGTTGAGGAACTACGAGCAGTACTTC.

In this sample, this clonotype turned up a few times. The rearrangement joins TRBV4-1 to TRBJ2-7; a weak D match, TRBD1 (6 bases). CDR3 size: 15 residues. CDR1 is MGHRA, CDR2 YSYEKL, per germline. The V and J ends lost 5 bases and 2 bases respectively, with 16 bases between them. CDR3 loop: CASSVGRGIPYEQYF. The DNA of the CDR3 is TGCGCCAGCAGCGTAGGTAGGGGGATCCCCTACGAGCAGTACTTC.

This clonotype has a count of ten or more. The chain recombines TRBV12-3 or TRBV12-4 with TRBJ2-5, with D unclear. Trimming took 2 bases from V and 4 from J, leaving 5 bases between them. This CDR3 has 12 amino acids. CDR3: CASSLLGETQYF. The CDR3 region has the DNA TGTGCCAGCAGTTTATTGGGAGAGACCCAGTACTTC.

The chain is built from TRBV28 and TRBJ2-5; D is unresolved. The CDR3 extends over 13 amino acids. Trimming left V 3 bases short and J 5 bases short, with 10 bases between. In germline, CDR1 is MDHEN, CDR2 SYDVKM. The CDR3 region is CASSFFGPETQYF. The CDR3 DNA reads as TGTGCCAGCAGTTTTTTTGGCCCCGAGACCCAGTACTTC.

The J gene is TRBJ2-1, the V gene TRBV10-3; no reliable D call. The length of the CDR3 is 14 residues. Between the trimmed V and J ends, which lost 6 bases and 3 bases, there was a span of 12 bases. The V gene's germline CDR1 is ENHRY and CDR2 SYGVKD. CDR3: CAIRVAIGYNEQFF. CDR3 DNA sequence: TGTGCCATCAGGGTGGCCATAGGCTACAATGAGCAGTTCTTC.

In this sample, this clonotype turned up once. CDR3 sequence reads: CASSLRLGRDYGYTF. Written as DNA, the CDR3 is TGTGCCAGCAGTTTGCGTTTGGGAAGGGACTATGGCTACACCTTC. The V and J genes are TRBV12-3 or TRBV12-4 and TRBJ1-2; D not resolved. V lost 3 bases to trimming and J lost 3 bases, with 14 bases between them. CDR3 length: 15 amino acids.

This clonotype was counted many times. This chain uses TRBV27 with TRBJ1-5; D unclear. The CDR3 is 16 amino acids. The ends were cut back, 6 bases at V and 3 bases at J, with 18 bases in the middle. Germline CDR1 MNHEY, CDR2 SMNVEV (reference sequence). The CDR3 DNA follows: TGTGCCAGCAGCACCCTTCCCCGGGCCCCCAATCAGCCCCAGCATTTT. This encodes CASSTLPRAPNQPQHF.

The gene calls are TRBV5-1 and TRBJ2-5; TRBD2 aligns across 9 bases. Germline assignment: CDR1 SGHRS and CDR2 YFSETQ. This CDR3 region has 15 residues. J lost 3 bases, V lost 1 base, and 4 bases had no gene match. For the CDR3, the DNA is TGCGCCAGCAGCTTGTTGCGGGGGGGCGAAGAGACCCAGTACTTC. Amino acid sequence: CASSLLRGGEETQYF.

The table lists this clonotype with a few counts. The chain uses TRBV7-8 and TRBJ2-3; TRBD2 matches at 8 bases. Germline CDR1 SGHVS, CDR2 FQNEAQ. The CDR3 spans 19 residues. Trimming at V came to 10 bases and at J to 4 bases, leaving 25 bases not matched to a gene. The CDR3 DNA follows: TGTGCCACCCAATCTCGGACTTACCCCCGCGGGGGGCTAGCAGATACGCAGTATTTT. Translation gives CATQSRTYPRGGLADTQYF. The full variable domain, in which reference TRBV7-8 and TRBJ2-3 provide the parts outside the CDR3, is GAGVSQSPRYKVAKRGQDVALRCDPISGHVSLFWYQQALGQGPEFLTYFQNEAQLDKSGLPSDRFFAERPEGSVSTLKIQRTQQEDSAVYLCATQSRTYPRGGLADTQYFGPGTRLTVL.

This clonotype was found a few times. The chain is built from TRBV7-9 and TRBJ1-5; tentative D call: TRBD1 (6 bases). Looked up from germline, CDR1 is SEHNR and CDR2 is FQNEAQ (reference sequence). This CDR3 contains 17 residues. V was cut by 2 bases and J by 0 bases, with 14 bases left in between. CDR3 DNA sequence: TGTGCCAGCAGCTTAACGGGGGGCCTTTATAGCAATCAGCCCCAGCATTTT. This encodes CASSLTGGLYSNQPQHF.

The chain joins TRBV7-2 to TRBJ2-7; D might be TRBD1 or TRBD2, each matching 7 bases. Germline-derived CDR1 and CDR2 are SGHTA and FQGNSA. Trimming left V 5 bases short and J 0 bases short, with 14 bases between. The CDR3 spans 15 residues. This CDR3 is CASSQGGANSYEQYF. The CDR3 bases are TGTGCCAGCAGCCAGGGGGGGGCGAACTCCTACGAGCAGTACTTC.